This T cell receptor (beta chain) was observed in a study of neurological immune-mediated disorders. Study conclusions and caveats: HTLV-1-associated myelopathy had the most TCR clonal expansion, and multiple sclerosis had the least, less than healthy controls.

The junction had 7 bases not matched to a gene; V was cut back by 5 bases and J by 0 bases. Germline assignment: CDR1 SGHDN and CDR2 FVKESK. This CDR3 comprises 16 residues. In this sample, this clonotype turned up many times. Its target is not known. Every sequencing run drew on 15-18 subjects and yielded over 160 million TCR-beta sequences. Using its own MiXCR run on the 5' RACE reads, TCRdb lists one record per CDR3 protein. The repertoire includes around 19,000 distinct CDR3 sequences, roughly a tenth of them detected once, and just under 30% sits in the top ten. This chain uses TRBV14 with TRBJ2-1, with 7 bases that match TRBD1. The sample was CD8+ T cells from blood. The sequence was collected from a woman aged 45-59 years in good health. CDR3 coding DNA: TGTGCCAGCAGCGCCAGACAGGGTGCCTCCTACAATGAGCAGTTCTTC. Its protein product is CASSARQGASYNEQFF.